Each of the 9 T cell receptor beta chains below was sequenced from the same sample in a study of siplizumab effects on memory and regulatory T cells. TCRdb's copy holds only in-frame clones and misses some; the assay was immunoSEQ multiplex PCR. Of around 87,000 clones in the sample, 85% to 90% were seen once. The sample was CD4+ T cells sorted from blood. The receptors shown here come from a human donor in good health.

V gene TRBV7-2 combines with J gene TRBJ1-5, with 7 bases identical to TRBD1. CDR3 length: 15 amino acids. Germline trimming cut 1 base from V and 3 bases from J; bases unmatched to any gene: 3. Germline CDR1 and CDR2: SGHTA and FQGNSA. The CDR3 DNA is TGTGCCAGCAGCTTAGTGACAGGGAACAATCAGCCCCAGCATTTT. Residues: CASSLVTGNNQPQHF.

This chain uses TRBV29-1 with TRBJ2-3; TRBD1 agrees at 9 bases. The CDR3 consists of 15 residues. Germline V gene lookup returns CDR1 SQVTM and CDR2 ANQGSEA. The trim removed 5 bases at V and 4 bases at J, leaving 10 bases unmatched. The CDR3 is CSVLRGTGNPDTQYF. CDR3 sequence (DNA): TGCAGCGTTTTGAGGGGGACAGGGAATCCAGATACGCAGTATTTT.

There are many counts of this clone. The CDR3: CAWGTGYSNQPQHF. The CDR3 nucleotides are TGTGCCTGGGGGACGGGGTATAGCAATCAGCCCCAGCATTTT. This chain links TRBV30 with TRBJ1-5, with a possible D match to TRBD1 (5 bases). Germline V CDR1 and CDR2: GTSNPN, SVGIG (reference sequence). Trimming cost V 5 bases and J 0 bases, with 11 bases left between them. The CDR3 runs to 14 residues. The full variable domain, completed using reference TRBV30 and TRBJ1-5, is SQTIHQWPATLVQPVGSPLSLECTVEGTSNPNLYWYRQAAGRGLQLLFYSVGIGQISSEVPQNLSASRPQDRQFILSSKKLLLSDSGFYLCAWGTGYSNQPQHFGDGTRLSIL.

V and J are TRBV6-6 and TRBJ2-1, with a weak D call TRBD2 (5 bases). Per the germline V gene, CDR1 is MNHNY and CDR2 is SVGAGI (reference sequence). This CDR3 spans 14 amino acids. Trimming removed 7 bases from V and 2 bases from J, with 12 bases in between. The CDR3 spells CASNAGNAYNEQFF. CDR3 DNA sequence: TGTGCCAGCAACGCCGGGAACGCCTACAATGAGCAGTTCTTC.

This rearrangement joins TRBV9 to TRBJ2-7; perhaps D is TRBD1 or TRBD2 (6 bases each). The germline V gene has CDR1 SGDLS and CDR2 YYNGEE. Deletions cut 4 bases from V and 4 bases from J, with 15 bases between. The CDR3 totals 14 residues. The CDR3 region is CASSRGDQDYEQYF. The DNA of the CDR3 is TGTGCCAGCAGCAGGGGGGACCAGGATTACGAGCAGTACTTC.

The rearrangement uses TRBV7-2 and TRBJ2-7; the D gene could be TRBD1 or TRBD2 (6 bases each). Germline V gene lookup returns CDR1 SGHTA and CDR2 FQGNSA. The length of the CDR3 is 14 residues. Trimming removed 5 bases at V and 4 bases at J, with 15 bases between. CDR3 sequence: CASSQDGGPYEQYF. Written as DNA, the CDR3 is TGTGCCAGCAGCCAGGACGGGGGCCCGTACGAGCAGTACTTC.

The rearrangement links TRBV2 to TRBJ2-7, with D unresolved. The CDR3 length is 15 residues. Germline V gives CDR1 SNHLY, CDR2 FYNNEI. Deletions cut 5 bases from V and 1 base from J, with 15 bases between. CDR3 region: CASSSDIRTSYEQYF. In nucleotides, the CDR3 is TGTGCCAGCAGTTCAGACATCAGGACGTCCTACGAGCAGTACTTC.

J is TRBJ2-7 and V is TRBV6-1; a weak D match, TRBD2 (6 bases). V was pared by 6 bases and J by 2 bases, with 11 bases between. There are 13 residues in the CDR3. Germline CDR1 is MNHNS and CDR2 is SASEGT. CDR3 nucleotides: TGTGCCAGCAGAATGGAGGGGCCCTACGAGCAGTACTTC. It translates to CASRMEGPYEQYF.

The J gene is TRBJ1-5, the V gene TRBV14; D is perhaps TRBD1 (6 bases). The germline V gene encodes CDR1 SGHDN and CDR2 FVKESK. Deletions cut 4 bases from V and 6 bases from J, with 22 bases between. The CDR3 runs 17 residues. The CDR3 DNA follows: TGTGCCAGCAGCCCGCACCTACGTAACAGGGCCGGTCAGCCCCAGCATTTT. Its protein product is CASSPHLRNRAGQPQHF.